This TCR beta chain was captured in a study of human T cells and chemical hapten exposure. General observations from the study: Relative to control repertoires, expanded TCRs gave rise to significantly more large CDR3 similarity clusters.

Time point indicated: patch test 1, 2 weeks after DPC sensitization. Treatment: therapeutic diphenylcyclopropenone sensitization with weekly scalp DPC. One entry per CDR3 protein results from TCRdb running MiXCR on the RACE reads. In the table there are 180,000 or so distinct CDR3 sequences, around 15% of which are singletons. Germline loops: CDR1 MNHNY, CDR2 SVGAGI (reference sequence). This CDR3 is built from 14 residues. Trimming pared 5 bases from V and 4 bases from J, leaving 11 bases between. In regard to this clonotype: The target antigen is unknown.

Specimen: whole blood, collected in connection with sensitization to the hapten diphenylcyclopropenone (DPC). The genes are TRBV6-6 and TRBJ2-2; TRBD2 might be the D (6 bases). The TCR sequence derives from a woman aged 25 to 39 with alopecia areata. Some clones in this sample may be carry-over from other donors' samples. CDR3 residues: CASSLRESTGELFF. The CDR3, as DNA: TGTGCCAGCAGTCTGCGGGAAAGCACCGGGGAGCTGTTTTTT.